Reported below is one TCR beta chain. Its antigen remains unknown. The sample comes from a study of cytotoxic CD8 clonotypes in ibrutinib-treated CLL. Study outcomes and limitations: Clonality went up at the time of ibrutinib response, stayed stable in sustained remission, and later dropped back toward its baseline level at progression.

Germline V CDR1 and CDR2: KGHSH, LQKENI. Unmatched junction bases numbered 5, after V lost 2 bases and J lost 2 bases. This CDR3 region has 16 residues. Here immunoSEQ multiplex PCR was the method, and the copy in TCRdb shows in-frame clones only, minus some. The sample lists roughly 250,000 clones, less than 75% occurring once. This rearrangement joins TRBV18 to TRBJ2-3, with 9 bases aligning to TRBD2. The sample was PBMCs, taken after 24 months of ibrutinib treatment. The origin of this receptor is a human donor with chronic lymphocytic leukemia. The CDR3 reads CASSPYLAGNTDTQYF. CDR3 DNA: TGTGCCAGCTCACCATATCTAGCGGGGAACACAGATACGCAGTATTTT.